This T cell receptor (beta chain) was sequenced during a study of cytomegalovirus exposure and HLA in healthy donors. The CDR3 is 17 amino acids. The germline V gene has CDR1 MDHEN and CDR2 SYDVKM. V dropped 8 bases and J dropped 4; count of bases not matched to a gene: 16. Vbeta (60) and Jbeta (13) primers were used in the PCR. TCRdb's table, derived via immunoSEQ multiplex PCR, lists solely in-frame clones and lacks some. The sample records over 150,000 clones, 75% to 90% being singletons. The source material was PBMCs. This TCR was recovered from a human donor in good health. The chain links TRBV28 to TRBJ1-2; 10 bases agree with TRBD1. This chain's CDR3 is CASVPRTGGVLGYGYTF. In nucleotides, the CDR3 is TGTGCCAGCGTCCCCCGGACAGGGGGGGTTTTAGGCTATGGCTACACCTTC.